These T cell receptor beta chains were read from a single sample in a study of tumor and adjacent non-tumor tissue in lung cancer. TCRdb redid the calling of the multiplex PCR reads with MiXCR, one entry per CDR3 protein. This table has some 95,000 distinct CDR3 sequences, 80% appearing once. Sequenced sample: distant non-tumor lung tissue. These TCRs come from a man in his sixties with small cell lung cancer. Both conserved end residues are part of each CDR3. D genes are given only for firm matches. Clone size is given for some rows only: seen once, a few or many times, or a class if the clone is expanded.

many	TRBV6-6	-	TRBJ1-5	TGTGCCAGCAGTTTCCAGGGTGGGCAGCCCCAGCATTTT	CASSFQGGQPQHF
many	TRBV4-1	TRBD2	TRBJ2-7	TGCGCCAGCAGCCCAGGGACTAGCGGCTCCTACGAGCAGTACTTC	CASSPGTSGSYEQYF
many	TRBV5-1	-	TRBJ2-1	TGCGCCAGCAGATTGGTGGATGAGCAGTTCTTC	CASRLVDEQFF
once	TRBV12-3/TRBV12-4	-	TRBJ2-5	TGTGCGAGCAGTTTTTGGGGTTTGGCCCAGTACTTC	CASSFWGLAQYF
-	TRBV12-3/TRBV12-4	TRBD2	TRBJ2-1	TGTGCCAGCAGTTTAGATAGGCTAGCGGGATCAGGCAATGAGCAGCTCTTC	CASSLDRLAGSGNEQLF
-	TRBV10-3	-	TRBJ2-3	TGTGCCATCAGTGAGTACCAGGACCCCCGCGGAGATACGCAGTATTTT	CAISEYQDPRGDTQYF
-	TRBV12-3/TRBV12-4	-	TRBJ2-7	TGTGCCAGCAGTTTAGGGGGAGCCAGCACCTACGAACACTACTTC	CASSLGGASTYEHYF
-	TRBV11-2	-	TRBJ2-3	TGCGACAGCAGCTTAGCTGGTGAAACAGATACGCAGTATTTT	CDSSLAGETDTQYF
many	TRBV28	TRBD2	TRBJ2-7	TGTGCCAGCAGTTCGGGACTAGCGGGATACTACGAGCAGTACTTC	CASSSGLAGYYEQYF
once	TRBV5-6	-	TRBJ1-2	TGTGCCACCCTCTCCGGAACCGAGATCTATGGCTACACCTTC	CATLSGTEIYGYTF
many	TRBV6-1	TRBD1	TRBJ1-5	TGTGCCAGCACTATCGACAGGGGTAATCAGCCCCAGCATTTT	CASTIDRGNQPQHF
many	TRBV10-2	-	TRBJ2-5	TGCGCCAGCAGTGACTCAATTGAGACCCAGTACTTC	CASSDSIETQYF
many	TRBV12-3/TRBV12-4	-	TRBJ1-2	TGTGCCAGCAGTTTTACGGACGGTAACTATGGCTACACCTTC	CASSFTDGNYGYTF
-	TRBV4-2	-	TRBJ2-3	TGTGCCAGCAGCCAATATCTAGCTGGAGGCCTGGCAGATACGCAGTATTTT	CASSQYLAGGLADTQYF
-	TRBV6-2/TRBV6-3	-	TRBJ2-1	TGTGCCAGCAGTCAACTCCGAGCGGAATGGTACAATGAGCAGTTCTTC	CASSQLRAEWYNEQFF
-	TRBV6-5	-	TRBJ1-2	TGTACCAGCAGTTACAATGGCGACAAGGCCTATGGCTACACCTTC	CTSSYNGDKAYGYTF
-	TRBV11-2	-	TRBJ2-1	TGTGCCAACAGCTTAGGAGTAGTGGGTGGCTACTACTACAATGAGCAGTTCTTC	CANSLGVVGGYYYNEQFF
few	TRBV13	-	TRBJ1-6	TGTGCCAGCAGCCAAAACGACGGAAGTTCCTATAATTCACCTCTCCAATTT	CASSQNDGSSYNSPLQF
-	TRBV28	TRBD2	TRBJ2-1	TGTGCCACCAGGACTAGCGACGACGGGGAGCAGCTCTTC	CATRTSDDGEQLF
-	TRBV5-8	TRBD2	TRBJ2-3	TGTGCCATCACTACCATAGCGGGAGCTACGCATTATTTT	CAITTIAGATHYF
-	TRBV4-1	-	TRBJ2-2	-	CASSSRGPIPGSCFF
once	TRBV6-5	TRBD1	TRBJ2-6	TGTGCTAGCAACGTGACAGGGGCCAACATCCTGACTTTC	CASNVTGANILTF
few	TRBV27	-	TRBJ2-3	TGTGCCAGCAGTTTATCTGGAGATACGCAGTATTTT	CASSLSGDTQYF
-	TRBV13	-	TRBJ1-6	TGTACCAGCAGCCAAAACGACGGAAGCCCTTATAATTCACCCCTCCACTTT	CTSSQNDGSPYNSPLHF
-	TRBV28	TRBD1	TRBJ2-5	TGTGCCTGCAGACAGGGGGAACCTTGGGAGAGGCAGTACTTC	CACRQGEPWERQYF
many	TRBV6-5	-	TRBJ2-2	TGTGCCAGCAGTTACTCCCTGAACACCGGGGAGCTGTTTTTT	CASSYSLNTGELFF
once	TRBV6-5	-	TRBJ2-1	TGTGCTACCAGTTACTCGATCTGGGGATTAGCGGACAATGAGCAGTTCTTC	CATSYSIWGLADNEQFF
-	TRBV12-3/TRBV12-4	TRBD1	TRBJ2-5	TGTGCCAGTAGTCCAGGACAGGTCCAAGAGACCCAGTACTTC	CASSPGQVQETQYF